This is a list of T cell receptor beta chains from one sample in a study of blood T cell repertoires in COVID-19. Data came from immunoSEQ multiplex PCR; TCRdb stores just in-frame clones and leaves some out. The sample has fewer than 150,000 clones, around 83% seen once. The sample consisted of peripheral blood. Receptors were obtained from a human donor in a cohort sampled during active COVID-19. Each CDR3 is given with its conserved first and last residue. The D gene is left open where the match is weak. The size field is filled for only some rows; it gives once, few, many or a size class.

d_call clone_size j_call v_call cdr3_aa cdr3_nt
- - TRBJ1-2 TRBV29-1 CSVPTGHLYGYTF TGCAGCGTTCCAACAGGTCATCTCTATGGCTACACCTTC
TRBD1 - TRBJ2-7 TRBV5-5 CASSLGGQGAYEQYF TGTGCCAGCAGCTTGGGGGGACAGGGGGCCTACGAGCAGTACTTC
TRBD1 few TRBJ2-2 TRBV15 CATSAQDRVTGELFF TGTGCCACCAGCGCACAGGACAGGGTCACCGGGGAGCTGTTTTTT
TRBD2 - TRBJ2-1 TRBV28 CASSQSGLGNNEQFF TGTGCCAGCAGTCAAAGTGGACTAGGGAACAATGAGCAGTTCTTC
- - TRBJ2-6 TRBV21-1 CASSKVSEKASSGANVLTF TGTGCCAGCAGCAAAGTGTCGGAGAAAGCCTCCTCTGGGGCCAACGTCCTGACTTTC
TRBD2 - TRBJ2-1 TRBV7-2 CASSTGGLAGHNEQFF TGTGCCAGCAGCACCGGGGGACTAGCGGGCCACAATGAGCAGTTCTTC
TRBD2 - TRBJ2-3 TRBV5-4 CASSLGLAGVSDTQYF TGTGCCAGCAGCTTGGGACTAGCGGGAGTATCGGATACGCAGTATTTT
TRBD1 - TRBJ1-2 TRBV6-5 CASSVPGTGIYGYTF TGTGCCAGCTCAGTACCCGGGACAGGGATCTATGGCTACACCTTC
- - TRBJ2-4 TRBV30 CAWSPSGQAKNIQYF TGTGCCTGGTCTCCCTCTGGACAGGCCAAAAACATTCAGTACTTC
- - TRBJ2-5 TRBV6-5 CASSYLGTLQETQYF TGTGCCAGCAGTTACTTGGGGACACTCCAAGAGACCCAGTACTTC
- - TRBJ1-3 TRBV7-8 CASSLILAGPISGNTIYF TGTGCCAGCAGCTTAATACTGGCGGGCCCAATCTCTGGAAACACCATATATTTT
TRBD1 - TRBJ2-3 TRBV7-3 CASSYRPQGGGDTQYF TGTGCCAGCAGCTACCGACCACAAGGGGGCGGGGATACGCAGTATTTT
- few TRBJ1-1 TRBV15 CATSRGYRARNTEAFF TGTGCCACCAGCAGAGGATACAGGGCCCGGAACACTGAAGCTTTCTTT
- - TRBJ2-2 TRBV7-3 CASSLSGNTGELFF TGTGCCAGCAGCTTATCAGGGAACACCGGGGAGCTGTTTTTT
- - TRBJ2-2 TRBV21-1 CASSKGGQAWVRGELFF TGTGCCAGCAGCAAAGGGGGACAGGCCTGGGTCCGCGGGGAGCTGTTTTTT
TRBD1 - TRBJ2-1 TRBV15 CATSRDEDPGQLVNEQFF TGTGCCACCAGCAGAGATGAAGATCCGGGACAGTTAGTAAATGAGCAGTTCTTC
TRBD2 - TRBJ2-5 TRBV13 CASSARLAGLQETQYF TGTGCCAGCAGCGCGCGACTAGCGGGGTTGCAAGAGACCCAGTACTTC
TRBD2 - TRBJ2-1 TRBV4-3 CASSQEPSGGYNEQFF TGCGCCAGCAGCCAAGAGCCTAGCGGGGGTTACAATGAGCAGTTCTTC
- - TRBJ1-1 TRBV7-9 CASSPTVNTEAFF TGTGCCAGCAGCCCCACGGTGAACACTGAAGCTTTCTTT
- - TRBJ2-3 TRBV29-1 CSVGVGAGTDTQYF TGCAGCGTTGGTGTAGGGGCCGGCACAGATACGCAGTATTTT
TRBD1 few TRBJ1-5 TRBV7-2 CASSLGQGIGQPQHF TGTGCCAGCAGCCTGGGACAGGGGATCGGTCAGCCCCAGCATTTT
- - TRBJ2-5 TRBV5-4 CASSLEETQYF TGTGCCAGCAGCCTTGAAGAGACCCAGTACTTC
- once TRBJ2-1 TRBV30 CAWSGVYEQFF TGTGCCTGGAGTGGAGTTTATGAGCAGTTCTTC
- many TRBJ1-2 TRBV11-2 CASSLFAELYGYTF TGTGCCAGCAGCTTGTTCGCCGAGCTCTATGGCTACACCTTC
- - TRBJ2-7 TRBV7-9 CASSARVGEQYF TGTGCCAGCAGCGCCAGGGTCGGCGAGCAGTACTTC
TRBD1 - TRBJ1-1 TRBV6-5 CASSIGDSRVTEAFF TGTGCCAGCAGTATTGGGGACAGTCGAGTGACTGAAGCTTTCTTT
TRBD1 many TRBJ1-2 TRBV6-6 CASSPRGDGSGYTF TGTGCCAGCAGTCCCAGGGGGGATGGGTCTGGCTACACCTTC
- - TRBJ1-1 TRBV20-1 CSAWDNPEAFF TGCAGTGCTTGGGACAATCCTGAAGCTTTCTTT